This TCR beta chain was recorded in a study of CD8 T cells in ankylosing spondylitis. Notes on the study in general: Ankylosing spondylitis blood appeared to be characterized by a TCR beta motif of 8 or 9 highly homologous variants. As for the disease-linked clones, they showed a CD8+ phenotype and occurred at relatively low frequencies in peripheral blood.

This clonotype was counted between two and nine times. Its target is unknown. The CDR3 is made up of 14 amino acids. Germline V gene data show CDR1 as MGHDK and CDR2 as SYGVNS. Trimming cost V 3 bases and J 2 bases; bases outside gene matches: 2. A single record per CDR3 protein comes from TCRdb applying MiXCR to the 5' RACE reads. The sample contains about 340,000 distinct CDR3 sequences, approximately 15% of which appear only once. Sequenced input: blood, either unsorted or a sorted T cell fraction (not recorded which). The rearrangement uses TRBV25-1 and TRBJ2-7; 9 nucleotides align to TRBD1. The receptor comes from a male donor with ankylosing spondylitis or in good health (not recorded which). CDR3 in amino acids: CASSETGGAYEQYF. The DNA of the CDR3 is TGTGCCAGCAGTGAGACAGGGGGAGCCTACGAGCAGTACTTC.